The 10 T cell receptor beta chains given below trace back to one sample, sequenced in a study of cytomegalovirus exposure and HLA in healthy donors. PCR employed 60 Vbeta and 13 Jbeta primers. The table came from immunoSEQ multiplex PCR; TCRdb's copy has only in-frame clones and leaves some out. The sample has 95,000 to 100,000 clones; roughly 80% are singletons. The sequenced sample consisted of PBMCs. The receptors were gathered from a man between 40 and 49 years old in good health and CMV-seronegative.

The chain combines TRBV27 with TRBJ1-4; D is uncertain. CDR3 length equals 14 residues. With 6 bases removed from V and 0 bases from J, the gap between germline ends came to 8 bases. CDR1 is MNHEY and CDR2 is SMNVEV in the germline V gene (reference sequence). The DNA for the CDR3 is TGTGCCAGCAGCCAGGATGCAACTAATGAAAAACTGTTTTTT. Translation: CASSQDATNEKLFF.

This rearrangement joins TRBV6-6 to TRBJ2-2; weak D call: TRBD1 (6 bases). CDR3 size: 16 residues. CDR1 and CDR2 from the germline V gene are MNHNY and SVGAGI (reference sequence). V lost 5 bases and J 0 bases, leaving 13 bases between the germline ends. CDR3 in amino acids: CASSPRTAANTGELFF. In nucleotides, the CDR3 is TGTGCCAGCAGTCCACGGACAGCCGCGAACACCGGGGAGCTGTTTTTT.

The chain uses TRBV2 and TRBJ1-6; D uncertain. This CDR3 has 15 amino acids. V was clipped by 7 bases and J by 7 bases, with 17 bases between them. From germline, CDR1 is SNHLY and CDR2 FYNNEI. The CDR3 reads CASNGMREKNSPLHF. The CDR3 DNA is TGTGCCAGCAACGGAATGAGGGAGAAGAATTCACCCCTCCACTTT.

The CDR3: CARRGCEQYF. DNA for the CDR3: TGTGCAAGGAGAGGGTGCGAGCAGTACTTC. The rearrangement links TRBV12-2 to TRBJ2-7; TRBD2, the table's D call, was not compared with the DNA. TRBV12-2 is recorded as a pseudogene. There are 10 residues in the CDR3.

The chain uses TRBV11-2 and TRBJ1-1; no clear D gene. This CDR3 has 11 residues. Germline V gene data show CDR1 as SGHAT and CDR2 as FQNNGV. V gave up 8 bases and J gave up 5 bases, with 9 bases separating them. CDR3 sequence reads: CASLTRTEAFF. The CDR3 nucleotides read TGTGCCAGCTTAACGAGGACTGAAGCTTTCTTT.

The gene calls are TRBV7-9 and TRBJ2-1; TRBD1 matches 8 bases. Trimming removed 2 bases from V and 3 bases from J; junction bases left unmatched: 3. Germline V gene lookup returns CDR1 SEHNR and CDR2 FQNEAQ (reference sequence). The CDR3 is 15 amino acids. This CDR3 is CASSLTGGNYNEQFF. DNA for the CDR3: TGTGCCAGCAGCTTAACAGGGGGAAACTACAATGAGCAGTTCTTC.

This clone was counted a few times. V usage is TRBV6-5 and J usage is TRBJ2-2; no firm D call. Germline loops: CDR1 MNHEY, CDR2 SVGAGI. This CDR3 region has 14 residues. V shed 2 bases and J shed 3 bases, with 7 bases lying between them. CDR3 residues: CASSYRHDTGELFF. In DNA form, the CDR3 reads TGTGCCAGCAGTTACCGACACGACACCGGGGAGCTGTTTTTT.

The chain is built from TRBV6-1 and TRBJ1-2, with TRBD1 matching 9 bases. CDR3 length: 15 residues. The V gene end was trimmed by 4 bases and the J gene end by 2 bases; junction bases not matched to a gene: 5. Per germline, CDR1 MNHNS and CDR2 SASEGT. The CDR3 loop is CASSGHGTGNYGYTF. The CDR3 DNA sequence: TGTGCCAGCAGTGGTCACGGGACAGGGAACTATGGCTACACCTTC.

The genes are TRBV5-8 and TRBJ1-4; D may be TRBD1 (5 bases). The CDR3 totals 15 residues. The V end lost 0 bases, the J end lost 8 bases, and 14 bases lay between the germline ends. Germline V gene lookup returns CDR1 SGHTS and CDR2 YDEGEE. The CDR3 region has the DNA TGTGCCAGCAGCTTGGCGGTGCTGACAGCCGAAAAACTGTTTTTT. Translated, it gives CASSLAVLTAEKLFF.

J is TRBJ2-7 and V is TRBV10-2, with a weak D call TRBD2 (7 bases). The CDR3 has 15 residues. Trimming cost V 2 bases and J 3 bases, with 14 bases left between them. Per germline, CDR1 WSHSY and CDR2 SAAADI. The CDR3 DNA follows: TGCGCCAGCAGTGAGAGGGGGGGACTATTCTACGAGCAGTACTTC. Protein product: CASSERGGLFYEQYF.